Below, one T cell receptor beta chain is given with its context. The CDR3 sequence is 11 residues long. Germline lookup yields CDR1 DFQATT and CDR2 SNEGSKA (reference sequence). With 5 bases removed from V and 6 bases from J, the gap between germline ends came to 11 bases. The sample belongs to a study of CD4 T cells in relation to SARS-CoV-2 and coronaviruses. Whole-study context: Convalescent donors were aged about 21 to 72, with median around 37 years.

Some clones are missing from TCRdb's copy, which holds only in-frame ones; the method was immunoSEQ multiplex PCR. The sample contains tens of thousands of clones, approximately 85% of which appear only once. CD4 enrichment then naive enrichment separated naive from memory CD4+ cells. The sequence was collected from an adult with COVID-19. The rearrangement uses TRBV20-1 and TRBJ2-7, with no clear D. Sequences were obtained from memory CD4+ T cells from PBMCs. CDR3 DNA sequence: TGCAGTGCTTCCTCGAAAGGCGAGCAGTACTTC. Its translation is CSASSKGEQYF.